Listed below are T cell receptor beta chains from one sample, sequenced in a study of identical twins. TCRdb reprocessed the 5' RACE reads via MiXCR and lists one record per CDR3 protein. This table holds under 1 million distinct CDR3 sequences, 9% to 15% found once. The sample was also linked to a second study, of yellow fever vaccine responses in identical twins.

Sequencing input: PBMCs. These receptors were collected from a woman between 18 and 29 years old in good health. Each CDR3 is given with its conserved first and last residue. A D gene is named only where the DNA matches it firmly. Expanded clones get a size class; other rows say once, few or many, or leave the size out.

CDR3aa	CDR3nt	v_gene	j_gene	d_gene	abundance
CASSLGLARGEQYF	TGCGCCAGCAGCTTGGGACTAGCGAGAGGAGAGCAGTACTTC	TRBV5-1	TRBJ2-7	TRBD2	few
CASRKQGIDQPQHF	TGTGCCAGCAGAAAACAGGGGATAGATCAGCCCCAGCATTTT	TRBV12-3/TRBV12-4	TRBJ1-5	TRBD1	many
CASSRLQGARRELFF	TGTGCCAGCAGTCGTCTACAGGGGGCGAGGAGGGAGCTGTTTTTT	TRBV11-2	TRBJ2-2	TRBD1	few
CASSLFGTSGRRKGGTQYF	TGTGCCAGCAGCTTATTCGGGACTAGCGGGAGGCGGAAAGGCGGGACCCAGTACTTC	TRBV7-8	TRBJ2-5	TRBD2	-
CASSLARTGGLRYEQFF	TGTGCCAGCAGCTTAGCTAGGACAGGGGGCTTGAGGTATGAGCAGTTCTTC	TRBV7-6	TRBJ2-1	TRBD1	-
CASSHPRQEAQETQYF	TGTGCCAGCAGCCACCCCCGACAGGAGGCCCAAGAGACCCAGTACTTC	TRBV28	TRBJ2-5	-	-
CASSGAMQGYEQYF	TGCGCCAGCAGTGGGGCCATGCAGGGTTACGAGCAGTACTTC	TRBV10-2	TRBJ2-7	-	-
CASSRTGGLGYTF	TGTGCCAGCAGCAGGACAGGGGGCCTTGGCTACACCTTC	TRBV6-1	TRBJ1-2	TRBD1	-
CASSIGSSLNEQFF	TGTGCCAGTAGTATAGGGTCTAGCCTCAATGAGCAGTTCTTC	TRBV19	TRBJ2-1	-	-
CASSVGQEQPQHF	TGTGCCAGCAGCGTAGGACAGGAACAGCCCCAGCATTTT	TRBV9	TRBJ1-5	-	few
CASSVATGYGELFF	TGTGCCAGCAGCGTAGCTACAGGGTATGGGGAGCTGTTTTTT	TRBV9	TRBJ2-2	-	many
CASRAKQGASYEQYF	TGTGCCAGCAGAGCTAAACAGGGGGCCTCCTACGAGCAGTACTTC	TRBV6-2/TRBV6-3	TRBJ2-7	TRBD1	-
CSARAPLAGVIHEQFF	TGCAGTGCTAGAGCTCCCCTAGCGGGAGTTATTCATGAGCAGTTCTTC	TRBV20-1	TRBJ2-1	TRBD2	many
CASSLRGVEQFF	TGTGCCAGCAGCCTCCGGGGTGTCGAGCAGTTCTTC	TRBV5-5	TRBJ2-1	-	-
CASSPSFHEQYF	TGTGCCAGCAGTCCCTCTTTCCACGAGCAGTACTTC	TRBV7-9	TRBJ2-7	-	few
CASSLLGREGDYEQFF	TGTGCCAGCAGCCTCCTGGGGCGGGAGGGTGACTATGAGCAGTTCTTC	TRBV4-2	TRBJ2-1	TRBD2	many
CASSQDRGGSGTDTQYF	TGCGCCAGCAGCCAAGATCGAGGGGGGTCCGGCACAGATACGCAGTATTTT	TRBV4-1	TRBJ2-3	-	many
CASSPTQIYTDTQYF	TGCGCCAGCAGCCCAACACAGATCTACACAGATACGCAGTATTTT	TRBV5-1	TRBJ2-3	-	-
CASSLDWNAQYF	TGTGCCAGCAGCTTAGATTGGAATGCGCAGTATTTT	TRBV11-2	TRBJ2-3	-	once
CASSIFWEGGNEQFF	TGTGCCAGTAGTATATTTTGGGAGGGCGGAAATGAGCAGTTCTTC	TRBV19	TRBJ2-1	TRBD2	-
CASRGEDSPLHF	TGTGCCAGCAGGGGCGAGGATTCACCCCTCCACTTT	TRBV6-6	TRBJ1-6	-	-
CATSDLISETQYF	TGTGCCACCAGTGATTTAATCTCGGAGACCCAGTACTTC	TRBV24-1	TRBJ2-5	-	many
CASSPGVLSEQFF	TGTGCCAGCAGCCCAGGGGTACTGAGTGAGCAGTTCTTC	TRBV7-2	TRBJ2-1	-	few
CASRWGRDYEAFF	TGTGCCAGCAGATGGGGCAGGGATTATGAAGCTTTCTTT	TRBV27	TRBJ1-1	-	-
CASSQGPSYEQFF	TGCGCCAGCAGCCAAGGCCCCTCGTATGAGCAGTTCTTC	TRBV4-1	TRBJ2-1	-	-
CATSSGNNEQFF	TGTGCCACCAGTAGTGGGAACAATGAGCAGTTCTTC	TRBV24-1	TRBJ2-1	-	many
CASSRGDTYQPQHF	TGTGCCAGCAGTCGTGGGGACACCTATCAGCCCCAGCATTTT	TRBV12-3/TRBV12-4	TRBJ1-5	-	-
CASRWGHRDSYNEQFF	TGTGCCAGCAGGTGGGGCCACAGGGACTCCTACAATGAGCAGTTCTTC	TRBV7-9	TRBJ2-1	-	-
CASSQWTGGTDTQYF	TGCGCCAGCAGCCAATGGACAGGGGGCACAGATACGCAGTATTTT	TRBV4-1	TRBJ2-3	TRBD1	many
CASSLGGIETQYF	TGTGCCAGCAGCTTAGGAGGGATCGAGACCCAGTACTTC	TRBV7-9	TRBJ2-5	-	many
CASSQGLDYEQYF	TGTGCCAGCAGCCAAGGTCTAGACTACGAGCAGTACTTC	TRBV14	TRBJ2-7	-	many
CASSPLGRMSYEQYF	TGTGCCAGCAGTCCCCTCGGGAGAATGTCCTACGAGCAGTACTTC	TRBV27	TRBJ2-7	-	-
CASSRLAQGETQYF	TGTGCCAGCAGTCGACTGGCCCAGGGGGAGACCCAGTACTTC	TRBV6-1	TRBJ2-5	-	-
CSVRTGKGAYNEQFF	TGCAGCGTCCGGACAGGGAAGGGCGCTTACAATGAGCAGTTCTTC	TRBV29-1	TRBJ2-1	TRBD1	few
CASSHPRDRNSPLHF	TGCGCCAGCAGCCACCCCAGGGACAGGAATTCACCCCTCCACTTT	TRBV4-1	TRBJ1-6	TRBD1	-
CASSLTDTYEQYF	TGTGCCAGCAGCCTGACAGATACCTACGAGCAGTACTTC	TRBV14	TRBJ2-7	-	many
CASSVAPSPGNTIYF	TGTGCCAGCAGCGTAGCCCCGTCACCTGGAAACACCATATATTTT	TRBV9	TRBJ1-3	-	-
CSVGGGTEAFF	TGCAGCGTTGGGGGAGGCACTGAAGCTTTCTTT	TRBV29-1	TRBJ1-1	-	many
CASSSRGRKDLAF	TGTGCCAGCAGTTCCCGGGGCCGTAAGGATCTGGCCTTC	TRBV12-3/TRBV12-4	TRBJ1-2	-	many
CASSPRGRDIQYF	TGTGCCAGCAGTCCCCGGGGGAGGGACATTCAGTACTTC	TRBV12-3/TRBV12-4	TRBJ2-4	TRBD2	few
CASSPPSLGQGSRETQYF	TGTGCCAGCTCACCACCAAGTTTGGGACAGGGCTCGCGGGAGACCCAGTACTTC	TRBV18	TRBJ2-5	TRBD1	-
CASSLQGNNEKLFF	TGTGCCAGCAGTCTACAGGGTAATAATGAAAAACTGTTTTTT	TRBV12-3/TRBV12-4	TRBJ1-4	-	-
CASSYPPSWEQGGGETQYF	TGTGCCAGCAGTTACCCCCCCTCCTGGGAACAGGGCGGGGGGGAGACCCAGTACTTC	TRBV28	TRBJ2-5	TRBD2	many
CASSGQGAGNTGELFF	TGCGCCAGCAGTGGACAGGGGGCAGGGAACACCGGGGAGCTGTTTTTT	TRBV10-1	TRBJ2-2	TRBD1	few
CASRSNSLDEQYF	TGTGCCAGCAGGTCCAATTCGCTCGACGAGCAGTACTTC	TRBV7-9	TRBJ2-7	-	-
CSVVPPGRGLTDTQYF	TGCAGCGTTGTTCCCCCGGGCAGGGGGCTTACAGATACGCAGTATTTT	TRBV29-1	TRBJ2-3	TRBD1	-
CASRDQTGGVGEKLFF	TGTGCCAGCAGAGATCAAACAGGGGGCGTGGGTGAAAAACTGTTTTTT	TRBV12-3/TRBV12-4	TRBJ1-4	TRBD1	few
CASRESGAGELFF	TGTGCCAGCAGGGAAAGTGGGGCCGGGGAGCTGTTTTTT	TRBV6-1	TRBJ2-2	-	-
CASSLTSGRAVSEQFF	TGCGCCAGCAGCCTAACTAGCGGGAGGGCCGTGTCTGAGCAGTTCTTC	TRBV5-1	TRBJ2-1	TRBD2	few
CASSQGIQVSLYEQYF	TGCGCCAGCAGCCAAGGAATACAAGTATCTCTTTACGAGCAGTACTTC	TRBV4-1	TRBJ2-7	-	-
CATSRTRADSYEQYF	TGTGCCACCAGCCGCACCCGGGCCGATTCCTACGAGCAGTACTTC	TRBV15	TRBJ2-7	-	-
CASSSMAPIQETQYF	TGTGCCAGCAGCTCCATGGCGCCAATACAAGAGACCCAGTACTTC	TRBV7-2	TRBJ2-5	-	-
CASSPLHSRSEQFF	TGTGCCAGCAGCCCCCTCCACTCGAGGAGTGAGCAGTTCTTC	TRBV12-3/TRBV12-4	TRBJ2-1	-	few
CASSVGQGNEKLFF	TGTGCCAGCAGCGTGGGGCAGGGTAATGAAAAACTGTTTTTT	TRBV9	TRBJ1-4	-	few
CASNLRDHTEAFF	TGTGCCAGCAACCTCAGGGACCACACTGAAGCTTTCTTC	TRBV5-4	TRBJ1-1	-	-